This T cell receptor beta chain was obtained from a study of blood T cell repertoires in COVID-19. Study-level information: Researchers got acute and convalescent COVID-19 samples from the United States, Italy and Spain.

In the original analysis: Amplifying reference gene primers gave estimates of nucleated cell counts. Sequencing used immunoSEQ multiplex PCR; TCRdb keeps in-frame clones, though not all of them. The D gene and trimming were derived from the DNA, and the V and J assignments and clone size from that table. The repertoire holds 250,000 to 350,000 clones, with less than 85% as singletons. The TCR was taken from a human donor with COVID-19, enrolled during active disease. The donor label of this sample is uncertain. Sample: peripheral blood.

The CDR3 nucleotides are TGTGCCAGCAAGGGAGTTAACACTGAAGCTTTCTTT. Encoded protein: CASKGVNTEAFF. The rearrangement joins TRBV6-5 to TRBJ1-1; D is ambiguous. The V and J ends lost 7 bases and 2 bases respectively, with 8 bases between them. Germline CDR1 and CDR2: MNHEY and SVGAGI. The length of the CDR3 is 12 residues.